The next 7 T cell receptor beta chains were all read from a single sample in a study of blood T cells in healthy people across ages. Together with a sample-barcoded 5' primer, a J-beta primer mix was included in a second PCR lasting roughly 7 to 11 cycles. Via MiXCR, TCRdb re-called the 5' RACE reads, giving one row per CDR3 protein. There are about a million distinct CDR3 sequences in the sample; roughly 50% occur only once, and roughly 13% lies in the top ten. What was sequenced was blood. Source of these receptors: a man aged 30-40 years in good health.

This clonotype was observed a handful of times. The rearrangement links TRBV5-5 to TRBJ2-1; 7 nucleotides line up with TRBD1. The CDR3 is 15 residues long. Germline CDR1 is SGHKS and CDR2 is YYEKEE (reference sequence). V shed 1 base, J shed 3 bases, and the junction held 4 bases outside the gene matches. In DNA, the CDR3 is TGTGCCAGCAGCTTGCAAAGGGGGCACTACAATGAGCAGTTCTTC. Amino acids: CASSLQRGHYNEQFF.

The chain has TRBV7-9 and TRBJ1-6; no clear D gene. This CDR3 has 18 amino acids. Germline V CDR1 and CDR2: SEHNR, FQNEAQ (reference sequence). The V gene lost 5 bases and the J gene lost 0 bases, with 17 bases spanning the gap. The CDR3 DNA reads TGTGCCAGCAGCACCCTCCTACCGAGTAGCTCCTATAATTCACCCCTCCACTTT. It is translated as CASSTLLPSSSYNSPLHF.

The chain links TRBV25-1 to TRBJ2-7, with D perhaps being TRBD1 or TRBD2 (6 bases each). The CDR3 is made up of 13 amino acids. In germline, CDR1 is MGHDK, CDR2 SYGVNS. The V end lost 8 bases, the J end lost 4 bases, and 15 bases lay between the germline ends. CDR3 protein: CASGGPGLYEQYF. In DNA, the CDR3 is TGTGCCAGCGGGGGGCCAGGCCTATACGAGCAGTACTTC.

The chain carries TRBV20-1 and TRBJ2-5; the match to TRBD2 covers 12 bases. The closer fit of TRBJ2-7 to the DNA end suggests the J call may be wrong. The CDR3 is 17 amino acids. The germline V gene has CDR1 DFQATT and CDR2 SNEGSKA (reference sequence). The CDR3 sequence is CSARDWLAGGHGYEQYF. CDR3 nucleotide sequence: TGCAGTGCTAGAGATTGGCTAGCGGGGGGGCATGGGTACGAGCAGTACTTC.

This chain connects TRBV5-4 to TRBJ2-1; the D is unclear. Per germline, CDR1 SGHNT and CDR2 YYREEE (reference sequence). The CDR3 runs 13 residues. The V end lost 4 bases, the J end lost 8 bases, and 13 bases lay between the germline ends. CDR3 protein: CASSPVPGYEQFF. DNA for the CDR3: TGTGCCAGCAGCCCGGTGCCCGGCTATGAGCAGTTCTTC. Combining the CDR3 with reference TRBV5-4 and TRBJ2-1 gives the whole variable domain ETGVTQSPTHLIKTRGQQVTLRCSSQSGHNTVSWYQQALGQGPQFIFQYYREEENGRGNFPPRFSGLQFPNYSSELNVNALELDDSALYLCASSPVPGYEQFFGPGTRLTVL.

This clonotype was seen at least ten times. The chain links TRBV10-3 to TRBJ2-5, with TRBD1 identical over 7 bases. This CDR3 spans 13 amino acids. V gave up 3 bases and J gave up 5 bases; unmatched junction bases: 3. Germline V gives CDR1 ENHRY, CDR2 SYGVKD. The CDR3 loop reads CAISETGVETQYF. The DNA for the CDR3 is TGTGCCATCAGTGAAACAGGGGTGGAGACCCAGTACTTC.

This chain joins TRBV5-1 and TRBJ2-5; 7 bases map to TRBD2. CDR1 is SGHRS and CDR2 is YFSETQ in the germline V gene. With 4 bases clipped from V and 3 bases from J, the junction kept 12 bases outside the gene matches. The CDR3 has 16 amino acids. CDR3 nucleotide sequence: TGCGCCAGCAGCGAGGACCCAGCGGGGAGTGAAGAGACCCAGTACTTC. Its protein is CASSEDPAGSEETQYF.